The T cell receptor (beta chain) described here comes from a study of blood T cell repertoires in COVID-19 (dated by TCRdb to 2019 to 2021). Background on the whole study: Collaborator samples came from the United States, Italy and Spain and covered acute and convalescent phases of COVID-19. A freely available public database, intended as a resource for researchers studying the immune response to SARS-CoV-2, is where the repertoires were released. The samples were drawn from two sources: the first 160 participants of the ongoing ImmuneRACE study, and over 950 subjects contributed by 6 global collaborators. The material from the prospective study consisted of cDNA or gDNA derived from T cells, B-cell-depleted T cells, or PBMCs. The sample metadata nearly always contained a de-identified subject ID, COVID-19 status, age in years and sex. HLA class I and class II types, where available, came from metadata supplied by the sample provider rather than from assay-based typing. Subjects who had been exposed to COVID-19, were actively infected with it, or had recovered from it provided the deeply sampled blood TCRbeta repertoires that made up the dataset.

Each collaborating institution followed its own protocols to collect whole blood in K2EDTA tubes. For TCRbeta analysis, collaborator samples were shipped as frozen whole blood, as isolated PBMCs, or as DNA extracted from either sample type. The immunoSEQ Assay, a bias-controlled multiplex PCR, was used to amplify TCRbeta CDR3 regions from genomic DNA. Per the authors' processing: The number of nucleated cells in each sample was estimated by amplification of reference gene primers within the assay. To quantify the absolute abundance of each unique TCRbeta CDR3 rearrangement, sequence reads were collapsed and filtered. Productive Simpson clonality was computed per sample as the square root of Simpson's diversity index over productive rearrangements. As stored in TCRdb, this immuneACCESS dataset retains in-frame rearrangements with V and J assigned. A fraction of the clones does not appear; measured against another copy, unresolved V genes explain less than half of the discrepancy, and the remainder lacks a known reason. V and J calls and clone size are those listed in that table; D and trimming were worked out from the DNA. Counted in this sample were over 85,000 clones; around 80% of them appeared once. The ten largest clones represent roughly 25% of the sample.

Overall results and qualifications from the work: How much clinical and demographic metadata was included differed by source and by participant, and the metadata was provided uncurated.

A remark on this clone: The specificity of this receptor is unknown. Base quality data are lacking; no much larger clone is found one base away.

From the germline V gene, CDR1 is MRHNA and CDR2 is SNTAGT. V is cut by 5 bases and J by 1 base, and the space between the germline ends is 7 bases. The cysteine opens and the phenylalanine closes a CDR3 of 13 amino acids. Only the CDR3 DNA is retained, 39 bases long and in frame from the first base. The chain uses TRBV6-4 and TRBJ2-3, with the D gene too uncertain to name. The specimen was peripheral blood. The receptor was isolated from a man aged 55-75 years with acute or convalescent COVID-19. The CDR3 amino acid sequence is: CASSPLGTDTQYF. The base sequence is TGTGCCAGCAGTCCCTTAGGCACAGATACGCAGTATTTT.